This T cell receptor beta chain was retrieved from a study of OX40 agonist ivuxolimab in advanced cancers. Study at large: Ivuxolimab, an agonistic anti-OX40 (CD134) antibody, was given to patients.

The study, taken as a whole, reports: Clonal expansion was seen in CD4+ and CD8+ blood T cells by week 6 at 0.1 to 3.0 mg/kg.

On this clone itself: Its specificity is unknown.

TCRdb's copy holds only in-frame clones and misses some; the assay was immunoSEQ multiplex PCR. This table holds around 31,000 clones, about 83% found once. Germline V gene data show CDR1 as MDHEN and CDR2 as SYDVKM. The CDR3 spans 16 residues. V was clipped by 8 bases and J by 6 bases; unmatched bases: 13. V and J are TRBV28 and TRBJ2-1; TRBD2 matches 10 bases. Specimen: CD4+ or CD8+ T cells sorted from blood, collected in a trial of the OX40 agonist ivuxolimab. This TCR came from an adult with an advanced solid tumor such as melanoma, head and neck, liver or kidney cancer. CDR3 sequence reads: CASGPLEGLASNEQFF. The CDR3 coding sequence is TGTGCCAGCGGGCCCCTCGAGGGACTAGCGAGCAATGAGCAGTTCTTC.